This entry lists 30 T cell receptor beta chains sequenced from one sample in a study of cytomegalovirus exposure and HLA in healthy donors (dated by TCRdb to the late 2010s). Preparation of the library involved the immunoSEQ multiplex PCR assay. The multiplex PCR relied on a mix of 60 forward primers for TCR Vbeta segments and 13 reverse primers for TCR Jbeta segments. TCRdb limited this immuneACCESS table to in-frame rearrangements with V and J called. A share of clones is missing; checked studies link under half to unresolved V genes, and the rest is unexplained. This sample's table lists 100,000 to 150,000 clones. Roughly 1% of the sample is held by the ten biggest clonotypes. Sequencing input: PBMCs. The source of these receptors is a man aged 18 to 30 in good health and CMV-seronegative.

The rearrangement joins TRBV19 to TRBJ2-7, with D possibly matching TRBD1 (5 bases). The CDR3 sequence is 13 residues long. V lost 0 bases to trimming and J lost 6 bases, with 9 bases between them. Germline values: CDR1 LNHDA, CDR2 SQIVND (reference sequence). CDR3 sequence: CASSIDRGTEQYF. DNA for the CDR3: TGTGCCAGTAGTATAGATAGGGGAACCGAGCAGTACTTC. Filled out from reference TRBV19 and TRBJ2-7, the complete variable domain reads DGGITQSPKYLFRKEGQNVTLSCEQNLNHDAMYWYRQDPGQGLRLIYYSQIVNDFQKGDIAEGYSVSREKKESFPLTVTSAQKNPTAFYLCASSIDRGTEQYFGPGTRLTVT.

The chain uses TRBV30 and TRBJ1-5; 7 positions agree with TRBD1. Germline V gene data show CDR1 as GTSNPN and CDR2 as SVGIG (reference sequence). The ends lost 2 bases at V and 6 bases at J; junction bases unmatched: 10. The CDR3 is 15 amino acids. CDR3 in DNA: TGTGCCTGGAGTCCTGGAACAGGGGCAGGTCAGCCCCAGCATTTT. Amino acids: CAWSPGTGAGQPQHF.

The chain joins TRBV7-8 to TRBJ2-1; 9 nucleotides match TRBD1. The CDR3 consists of 13 residues. CDR1 and CDR2 (germline): SGHVS, FQNEAQ. J lost 6 bases, V lost 8 bases, and 5 bases had no gene match. The CDR3 region is CASGWDRANEQFF. In DNA form, the CDR3 reads TGTGCCAGCGGCTGGGACAGGGCCAATGAGCAGTTCTTC.

CDR3 residues: CASRRTIPGVLDYEQYF. CDR3 nucleotides: TGTGCCAGCAGAAGGACAATACCGGGAGTCCTAGACTACGAGCAGTACTTC. The rearrangement links TRBV7-9 to TRBJ2-7; D is possibly TRBD2 (6 bases). The CDR3 runs to 17 residues. Germline CDR1 and CDR2: SEHNR and FQNEAQ (reference sequence). Trimming pared 6 bases from V and 3 bases from J, leaving 24 bases between.

The J gene is TRBJ1-3, the V gene TRBV27; 9 bases are shared with TRBD1. The V segment lost 7 bases and the J segment 4 bases; nucleotides outside the gene matches: 11. CDR3 length: 16 residues. CDR1 and CDR2 (germline): MNHEY, SMNVEV (reference sequence). The CDR3 DNA follows: TGTGCCAGCACTCTCTCCGGGACAGGGCCCGGAAACACCATATATTTT. This codes for CASTLSGTGPGNTIYF.

The chain recombines TRBV5-1 with TRBJ1-6; tentative D call: TRBD1 (5 bases). CDR1 and CDR2 from the germline V gene are SGHRS and YFSETQ. CDR3 size: 16 residues. Trimming took 4 bases from V and 4 from J, leaving 15 bases between them. The CDR3 spells CASSTLQAGYNSPLHF. Written as DNA, the CDR3 is TGCGCCAGCAGCACCCTACAAGCAGGGTATAATTCACCCCTCCACTTT.

J is TRBJ2-5 and V is TRBV2; no clear D. This CDR3 comprises 13 residues. Per germline, CDR1 SNHLY and CDR2 FYNNEI. V shed 8 bases and J shed 2 bases, with 12 bases lying between them. The CDR3 DNA is TGTGCCAGCTGCGAGGTTATGCAAGAGACCCAGTACTTC. Its protein is CASCEVMQETQYF.

The CDR3 loop reads CASSQGTSPLNEQFF. The CDR3 DNA is TGTGCCAGCAGCCAAGGGACTAGCCCCCTTAATGAGCAGTTCTTC. The gene calls are TRBV9 and TRBJ2-1; 9 nucleotides align to TRBD2. Germline CDR1 SGDLS, CDR2 YYNGEE. This CDR3 region has 15 residues. Trimming at V came to 4 bases and at J to 7 bases, leaving 9 bases not matched to a gene.

This rearrangement joins TRBV5-4 to TRBJ2-2, with 7 positions matching TRBD1. Unmatched junction bases numbered 5, after V lost 4 bases and J lost 2 bases. Per germline, CDR1 SGHNT and CDR2 YYREEE (reference sequence). The CDR3 totals 15 residues. The CDR3 protein is CASSEGQTNTGELFF. DNA for the CDR3: TGTGCCAGCAGCGAGGGACAGACTAACACCGGGGAGCTGTTTTTT. Filled out from reference TRBV5-4 and TRBJ2-2, the complete variable domain reads ETGVTQSPTHLIKTRGQQVTLRCSSQSGHNTVSWYQQALGQGPQFIFQYYREEENGRGNFPPRFSGLQFPNYSSELNVNALELDDSALYLCASSEGQTNTGELFFGEGSRLTVL.

The rearrangement joins TRBV30 to TRBJ1-4; 9 bases are shared with TRBD1. With V trimmed by 4 bases and J by 7 bases, 10 bases remained unmatched. Per the germline V gene, CDR1 is GTSNPN and CDR2 is SVGIG (reference sequence). The CDR3 has 15 residues. Here the CDR3 DNA reads TGTGCCTGGAAAGGACAGGGGTTGGGAGGTGAAAAACTGTTTTTT. The encoded protein is CAWKGQGLGGEKLFF.

The chain is built from TRBV2 and TRBJ1-2; 8 bases line up with TRBD1. V dropped 5 bases and J dropped 7; count of bases not matched to a gene: 9. In germline, CDR1 is SNHLY, CDR2 FYNNEI. The CDR3 spans 14 residues. The CDR3 DNA sequence: TGTGCCAGCAGTCCCGACAGGGGCGTTGGTGGCTACACCTTC. Protein: CASSPDRGVGGYTF. The full variable domain, in which reference TRBV2 and TRBJ1-2 provide the parts outside the CDR3, is EPEVTQTPSHQVTQMGQEVILRCVPISNHLYFYWYRQILGQKVEFLVSFYNNEISEKSEIFDDQFSVERPDGSNFTLKIRSTKLEDSAMYFCASSPDRGVGGYTFGSGTRLTVV.

V is TRBV15 and J is TRBJ1-1, with D uncertain. V dropped 0 bases and J dropped 5 bases, with 7 bases sitting between them. This CDR3 is built from 13 residues. In germline, CDR1 is LNHNV, CDR2 YYDKDF (reference sequence). The CDR3 region is CATSRDPGTEAFF. In DNA form, the CDR3 reads TGTGCCACCAGCAGAGATCCCGGGACTGAAGCTTTCTTT.

The chain is built from TRBV11-2 and TRBJ1-5; the D gene is possibly TRBD1 (6 bases). Germline-derived CDR1 and CDR2 are SGHAT and FQNNGV. This CDR3 has 13 residues. Trimming took off 4 bases at V and 5 bases at J, with 9 bases between the two ends. CDR3 nucleotides: TGTGCCAGCAGCTCGGACAGTTATCAGCCCCAGCATTTT. It translates to CASSSDSYQPQHF.

The chain employs TRBV6-1 and TRBJ1-1; a possible D gene is TRBD1 (6 bases). CDR1 is MNHNS, CDR2 SASEGT, per germline. Trimming took off 2 bases at V and 6 bases at J, with 7 bases between the two ends. CDR3 length equals 12 residues. This chain's CDR3 is CASSERGSEAFF. CDR3 in DNA: TGTGCCAGCAGTGAAAGGGGGTCTGAAGCTTTCTTT.

This chain joins TRBV13 and TRBJ2-7; possibly TRBD1 for D (5 bases). CDR3 length: 15 amino acids. The V and J ends lost 0 bases and 4 bases respectively, with 13 bases between them. Germline V gives CDR1 PRHDT, CDR2 FYEKMQ (reference sequence). CDR3 in amino acids: CASSLGRATNYEQYF. CDR3 nucleotide sequence: TGTGCCAGCAGCTTAGGCAGGGCCACGAATTACGAGCAGTACTTC.

V and J are TRBV11-2 and TRBJ1-6; D unresolved. Germline loops: CDR1 SGHAT, CDR2 FQNNGV. The CDR3 runs to 15 residues. V lost 3 bases to trimming and J lost 4 bases, with 10 bases between them. CDR3 amino acids: CASSFSVNYNSPLHF. The CDR3 nucleotides are TGTGCCAGCAGCTTCTCGGTGAATTATAATTCACCCCTCCACTTT.

The J gene is TRBJ1-2, the V gene TRBV18, with 8 nucleotides matching TRBD1. V shed 5 bases and J 2 bases; nucleotides not matched to a gene: 4. Per germline, CDR1 KGHSH and CDR2 LQKENI. The CDR3 is 14 residues long. In nucleotides, the CDR3 is TGTGCCAGCTCAGAGGACAGGGAAAACTATGGCTACACCTTC. Translation gives CASSEDRENYGYTF.

The J gene is TRBJ2-3, the V gene TRBV6-5, with 9 nucleotides matching TRBD1. V dropped 6 bases and J dropped 4; count of bases not matched to a gene: 5. The CDR3 has 14 amino acids. Looked up from germline, CDR1 is MNHEY and CDR2 is SVGAGI. The CDR3 sequence: CASSRTGAPDTQYF. For the CDR3, the DNA is TGTGCCAGCAGCCGGACAGGGGCCCCAGATACGCAGTATTTT.

J is TRBJ2-7 and V is TRBV5-1; 10 bases are shared with TRBD2. V lost 6 bases to trimming and J lost 4 bases; unmatched junction nucleotides: 13. Germline V lookup: CDR1 SGHRS, CDR2 YFSETQ. The CDR3 is 16 residues long. CDR3 sequence: CASTSGRTSGFYEQYF. CDR3 DNA: TGCGCCAGCACCTCAGGCAGGACTAGCGGTTTTTACGAGCAGTACTTC.

The chain carries TRBV19 and TRBJ2-1; 9 bases map to TRBD2. Germline V lookup: CDR1 LNHDA, CDR2 SQIVND (reference sequence). This CDR3 comprises 17 residues. V trimming: 0 bases; J trimming: 3 bases; junction bases outside the gene matches: 6. DNA for the CDR3: TGTGCCAGTAGTATAGATCGTAGCGGGGGTTTCTACAATGAGCAGTTCTTC. This sequence encodes CASSIDRSGGFYNEQFF. Combining the CDR3 with reference TRBV19 and TRBJ2-1 gives the whole variable domain DGGITQSPKYLFRKEGQNVTLSCEQNLNHDAMYWYRQDPGQGLRLIYYSQIVNDFQKGDIAEGYSVSREKKESFPLTVTSAQKNPTAFYLCASSIDRSGGFYNEQFFGPGTRLTVL.

Regarding this clone: Other nucleotide sequences from this sample produce the same CDR3. The chain combines TRBV5-6 with TRBJ2-5; D gene unclear. Trimming removed 0 bases from V and 3 bases from J, with 6 bases in between. Germline CDR1 is SGHDT and CDR2 is YYEEEE. The CDR3 contains 13 residues. The CDR3, as DNA: TGTGCCAGCAGCTTGGAGCTAAAAGAGACCCAGTACTTC. Its translation is CASSLELKETQYF.

V is TRBV18 and J is TRBJ1-5; a weak D match, TRBD1 (6 bases). The CDR3 runs 13 residues. The germline V gene encodes CDR1 KGHSH and CDR2 LQKENI. V lost 6 bases, J lost 3 bases, and 9 bases lay in between. CDR3 in DNA: TGTGCCAGCTCCCAGGGGCCCAATCAGCCCCAGCATTTT. Its protein product is CASSQGPNQPQHF. Full variable domain (remainder filled in from reference TRBV18 and TRBJ1-5): NAGVMQNPRHLVRRRGQEARLRCSPMKGHSHVYWYRQLPEEGLKFMVYLQKENIIDESGMPKERFSAEFPKEGPSILRIQQVVRGDSAAYFCASSQGPNQPQHFGDGTRLSIL.

The chain joins TRBV5-4 to TRBJ2-3, with D perhaps TRBD2 (5 bases). V was trimmed by 4 bases and J by 4 bases, leaving 19 bases between them. Germline V CDR1 and CDR2: SGHNT, YYREEE (reference sequence). There are 16 residues in the CDR3. The CDR3 region has the DNA TGTGCCAGCAGCGCTAGCCAAAGAACTAGTTCAGATACGCAGTATTTT. Its translation is CASSASQRTSSDTQYF.

The rearrangement uses TRBV7-2 and TRBJ2-1; D gene uncertain. V lost 4 bases and J 0 bases, leaving 7 bases between the germline ends. CDR1 SGHTA and CDR2 FQGNSA come from the germline V gene. The CDR3 has 14 residues. CDR3: CASSSGSSYNEQFF. DNA for the CDR3: TGTGCCAGCAGCTCAGGTTCCTCCTACAATGAGCAGTTCTTC. The whole variable domain, filled in from reference TRBV7-2 and TRBJ2-1, reads GAGVSQSPSNKVTEKGKDVELRCDPISGHTALYWYRQSLGQGLEFLIYFQGNSAPDKSGLPSDRFSAERTGGSVSTLTIQRTQQEDSAVYLCASSSGSSYNEQFFGPGTRLTVL.

The gene calls are TRBV11-1 and TRBJ2-3; the D gene is possibly TRBD2 (6 bases). Germline lookup yields CDR1 SGHAT and CDR2 FQDESV (reference sequence). The CDR3 loop spans 15 amino acids. Trimming took off 5 bases at V and 0 bases at J, with 12 bases between the two ends. The CDR3 is CASSEPSASTDTQYF. The CDR3 DNA sequence: TGTGCCAGCAGCGAACCTAGCGCGAGCACAGATACGCAGTATTTT. Using reference TRBV11-1 and TRBJ2-3 for the parts outside the CDR3, the full variable domain is EAEVAQSPRYKITEKSQAVAFWCDPISGHATLYWYRQILGQGPELLVQFQDESVVDDSQLPKDRFSAERLKGVDSTLKIQPAELGDSAMYLCASSEPSASTDTQYFGPGTRLTVL.

This chain connects TRBV7-2 to TRBJ1-1, with D tentatively TRBD1 (5 bases). CDR1 is SGHTA, CDR2 FQGNSA, per germline. The length of the CDR3 is 14 residues. Deletions cut 5 bases from V and 4 bases from J, with 14 bases between. CDR3 sequence (DNA): TGTGCCAGCAGCCCGCTCGCAAGGGGCACTGAAGCTTTCTTT. Translating gives CASSPLARGTEAFF.

The chain combines TRBV30 with TRBJ1-1, with D perhaps TRBD1 (6 bases). Between the trimmed V and J ends, which lost 3 bases and 3 bases, there was a span of 11 bases. The CDR3 contains 13 residues. CDR1 is GTSNPN, CDR2 SVGIG, per germline (reference sequence). The CDR3 here is CAWRTDSYTEAFF. The CDR3 nucleotides read TGTGCCTGGAGGACGGACAGTTACACTGAAGCTTTCTTT.

The chain is built from TRBV4-1 and TRBJ1-2, with 8 bases fitting TRBD1. The CDR3 is 15 amino acids. Germline V gives CDR1 MGHRA, CDR2 YSYEKL. V was pared by 2 bases and J by 3 bases, with 5 bases of the junction left unmatched. The chain's CDR3 is CASSQTDRVDYGYTF. Here the CDR3 DNA reads TGCGCCAGCAGCCAAACGGACAGGGTGGACTATGGCTACACCTTC.

The genes are TRBV9 and TRBJ2-7; a weak D match, TRBD2 (5 bases). V shed 4 bases and J shed 3 bases, with 14 bases lying between them. CDR1 and CDR2 from the germline V gene are SGDLS and YYNGEE. This CDR3 has 14 amino acids. CDR3: CASSPAGRDYEQYF. CDR3 DNA: TGTGCCAGCAGCCCCGCGGGCCGGGACTACGAGCAGTACTTC.

The chain joins TRBV6-6 to TRBJ1-1; D is unclear. The germline CDR1 and CDR2 sequences are MNHNY and SVGAGI (reference sequence). This CDR3 contains 14 residues. Trimming cost V 0 bases and J 4 bases, with 9 bases left between them. This CDR3 is CASSYSVQITEAFF. The DNA for the CDR3 is TGTGCCAGCAGTTACTCGGTTCAGATCACTGAAGCTTTCTTT.